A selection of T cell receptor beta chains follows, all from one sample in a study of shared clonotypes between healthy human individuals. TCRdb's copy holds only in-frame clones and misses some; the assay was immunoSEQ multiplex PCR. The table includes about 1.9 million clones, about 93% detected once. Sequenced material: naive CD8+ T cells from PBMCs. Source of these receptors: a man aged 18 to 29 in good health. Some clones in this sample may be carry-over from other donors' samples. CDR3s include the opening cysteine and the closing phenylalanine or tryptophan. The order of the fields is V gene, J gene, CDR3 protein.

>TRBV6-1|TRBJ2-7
CASSGIGRGYEQYF
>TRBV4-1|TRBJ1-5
CASSLRTGGSQPQHF
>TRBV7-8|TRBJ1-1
CASSLVQLGLNTEAFF
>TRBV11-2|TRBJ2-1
CASSPREGSSYNEQFF
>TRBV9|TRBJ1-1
CASSASGNRNTEAFF
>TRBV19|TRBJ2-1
CASEQGANEQFF
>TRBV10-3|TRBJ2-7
CATESGQSYEQYF
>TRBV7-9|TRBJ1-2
CASSLGEGPIAEYVYGYTF
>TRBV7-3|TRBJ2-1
CASSRRTSGKNEQFF
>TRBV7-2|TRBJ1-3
CASSLPPGNTIYF
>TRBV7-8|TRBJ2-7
CASSSTGGSDEQYF
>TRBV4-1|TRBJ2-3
CASSQAGGSTDTQYF
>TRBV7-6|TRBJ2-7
CASSPRTAYEQYF
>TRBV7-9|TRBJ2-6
CASSWTGGHGANVLTF
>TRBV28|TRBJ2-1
CASSLGLAGGSYNEQFF
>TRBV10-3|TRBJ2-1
CATGGPAETSSYNEQFF
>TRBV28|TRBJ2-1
CASSADRPTYNEQFF
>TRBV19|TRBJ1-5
CASSMIFMKNQPQHF
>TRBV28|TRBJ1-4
CASTPTRVEGGDSTNEKLFF
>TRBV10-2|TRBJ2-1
CASSESRMDEQFF
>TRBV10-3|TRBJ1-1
CAISEVWGARDTEAFF
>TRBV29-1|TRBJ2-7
CSVSRHPYEQYF
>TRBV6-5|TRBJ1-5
CASSSGNNQPQHF
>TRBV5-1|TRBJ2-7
CASSLAGRSYEQYF
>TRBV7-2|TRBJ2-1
CASSLGVSPYNEQFF
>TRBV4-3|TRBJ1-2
CASSQDRGADPNYGYTF
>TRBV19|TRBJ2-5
CASSPDLQETQYF
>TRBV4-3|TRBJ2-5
CASSHRLAGGPESPGETQYF
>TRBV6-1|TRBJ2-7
CASSAWGRDEQYF
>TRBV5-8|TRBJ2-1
CASSSGLAFYNEQFF
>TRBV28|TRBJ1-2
CASSRDRYYGYTF
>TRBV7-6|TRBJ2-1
CASSSSGSEQFF
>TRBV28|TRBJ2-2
CASSPQGSTGELFF
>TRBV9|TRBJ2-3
CASSVLLTDTQYF
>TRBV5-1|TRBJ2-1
CASSPAAGYNEQFF
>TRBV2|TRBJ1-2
CASSLDRAYGYTF
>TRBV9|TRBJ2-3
CASSVVGRGDTDTQYF
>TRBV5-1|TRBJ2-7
CASSLDRQGIAYEQYF
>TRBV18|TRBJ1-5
CASSRPQGPYSNQPQHF
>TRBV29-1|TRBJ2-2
CSVTDPHGTGELFF